The following is a TCR beta chain sequence with its context. PCR was performed using 60 Vbeta and 13 Jbeta primers. Using immunoSEQ multiplex PCR, the repertoire was profiled, and TCRdb retains in-frame clones only, with some absent. The sample has roughly 150,000 clones, 60% to 80% seen once; the top ten hold around 11%. The data were obtained in a study of cytomegalovirus exposure and HLA in healthy donors. Germline V lookup: CDR1 SGHVS, CDR2 FNYEAQ. The CDR3 sequence is 17 residues long. Trimming cost V 0 bases and J 2 bases, with 13 bases left between them. J is TRBJ1-4 and V is TRBV7-6; D perhaps matches TRBD1 (6 bases). The receptor was isolated from a man aged 18 to 35 in good health and CMV-seropositive. The sample consisted of PBMCs. DNA of the CDR3: TGTGCCAGCAGCTTAGCGCCCCGGGGGGCCACTAATGAAAAACTGTTTTTT. Its protein is CASSLAPRGATNEKLFF.